This T cell receptor (beta chain) was captured by sequencing in a study of control samples from healthy donors and cancer patients. Profiled with immunoSEQ multiplex PCR; TCRdb holds only in-frame clones, not every one. Among about 75,000 clones, about 93% were seen once, and the ten largest hold around 6.5%. The sequence was obtained from a woman in her thirties or forties in good health. Sequencing was carried out using blood.

CDR3 bases: TGTGCCATCCAATCGGGGCACAACTCCTACAATGAGCAGTTCTTC. This encodes CAIQSGHNSYNEQFF. The V call is TRBV6-5, the J call TRBJ2-1; the D gene could be TRBD1 or TRBD2 (5 bases each). Trimming removed 10 bases from V and 0 bases from J, with 16 bases in between. CDR1 is MNHEY and CDR2 is SVGAGI in the germline V gene. The CDR3 contains 15 residues.